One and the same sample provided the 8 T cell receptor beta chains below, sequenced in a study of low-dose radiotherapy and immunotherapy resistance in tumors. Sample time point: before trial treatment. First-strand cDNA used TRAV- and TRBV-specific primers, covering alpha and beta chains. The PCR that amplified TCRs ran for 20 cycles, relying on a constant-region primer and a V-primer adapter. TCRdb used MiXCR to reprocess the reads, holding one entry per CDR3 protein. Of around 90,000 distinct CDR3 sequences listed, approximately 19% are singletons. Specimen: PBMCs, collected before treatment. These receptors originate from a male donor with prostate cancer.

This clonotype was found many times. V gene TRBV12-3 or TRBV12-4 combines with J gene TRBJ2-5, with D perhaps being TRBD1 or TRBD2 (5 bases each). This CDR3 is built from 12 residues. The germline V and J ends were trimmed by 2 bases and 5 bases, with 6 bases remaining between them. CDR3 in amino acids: CASSLWGETQYF. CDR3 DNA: TGTGCCAGCAGTTTATGGGGGGAGACCCAGTACTTC.

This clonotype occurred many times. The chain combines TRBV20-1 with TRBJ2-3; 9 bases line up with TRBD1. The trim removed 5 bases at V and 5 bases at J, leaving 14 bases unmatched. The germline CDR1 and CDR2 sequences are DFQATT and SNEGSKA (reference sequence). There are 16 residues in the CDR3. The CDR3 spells CSAGPGQGVGQDTQYF. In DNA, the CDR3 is TGCAGTGCTGGTCCGGGACAGGGTGTGGGTCAAGATACGCAGTATTTT.

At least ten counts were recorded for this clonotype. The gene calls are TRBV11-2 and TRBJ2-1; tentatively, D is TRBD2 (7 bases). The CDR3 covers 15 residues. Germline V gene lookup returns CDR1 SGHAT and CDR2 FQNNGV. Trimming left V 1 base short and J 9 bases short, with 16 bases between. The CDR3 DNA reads TGTGCCAGCAGCTTAGTGGGGGGGGGGCGAGTTGAGCAGTTCTTC. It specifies CASSLVGGGRVEQFF.

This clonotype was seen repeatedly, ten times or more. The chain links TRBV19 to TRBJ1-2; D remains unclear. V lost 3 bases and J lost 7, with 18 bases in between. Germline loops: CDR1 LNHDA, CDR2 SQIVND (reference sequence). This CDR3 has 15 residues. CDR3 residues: CASSIGTSVLSGYTF. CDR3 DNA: TGTGCCAGTAGTATCGGTACCTCGGTCTTGAGTGGCTACACCTTC. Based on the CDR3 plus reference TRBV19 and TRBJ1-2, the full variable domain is DGGITQSPKYLFRKEGQNVTLSCEQNLNHDAMYWYRQDPGQGLRLIYYSQIVNDFQKGDIAEGYSVSREKKESFPLTVTSAQKNPTAFYLCASSIGTSVLSGYTFGSGTRLTVV.

The CDR3, as DNA: TGTGCCAGCAGTTACTCGTGGCATGAGCAGTTCTTC. It yields the protein CASSYSWHEQFF. The chain couples TRBV6-2 or TRBV6-3 to TRBJ2-1; D is unclear. Trimming removed 0 bases from V and 8 bases from J, with 5 bases in between. This CDR3 region has 12 residues. Germline-derived CDR1 and CDR2 are MNHEY and SVGEGT.

In DNA form, the CDR3 reads TGCAGCGTTAGGACAGTAACAGAAGATACGCAGTATTTT. This gives the protein CSVRTVTEDTQYF. The chain employs TRBV29-1 and TRBJ2-3, with D possibly being TRBD1 (6 bases). Deletions cut 5 bases from V and 5 bases from J, with 14 bases between. Germline V CDR1 and CDR2: SQVTM, ANQGSEA. There are 13 residues in the CDR3.

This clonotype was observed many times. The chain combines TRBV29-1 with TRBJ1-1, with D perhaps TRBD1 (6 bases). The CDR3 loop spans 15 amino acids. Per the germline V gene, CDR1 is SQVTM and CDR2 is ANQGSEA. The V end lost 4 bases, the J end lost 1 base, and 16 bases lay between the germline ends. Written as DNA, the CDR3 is TGCAGCGTTGCACTCGGGGGGCGCGGGAACACTGAAGCTTTCTTT. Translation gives CSVALGGRGNTEAFF.

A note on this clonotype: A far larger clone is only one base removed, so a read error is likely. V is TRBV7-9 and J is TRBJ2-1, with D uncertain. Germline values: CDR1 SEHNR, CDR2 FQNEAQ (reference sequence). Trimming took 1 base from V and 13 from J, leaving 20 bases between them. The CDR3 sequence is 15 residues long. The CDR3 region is CASSLVGSAQETQFF. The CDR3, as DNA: TGTGCCAGCAGCTTAGTCGGCAGCGCCCAAGAGACCCAGTTCTTC.